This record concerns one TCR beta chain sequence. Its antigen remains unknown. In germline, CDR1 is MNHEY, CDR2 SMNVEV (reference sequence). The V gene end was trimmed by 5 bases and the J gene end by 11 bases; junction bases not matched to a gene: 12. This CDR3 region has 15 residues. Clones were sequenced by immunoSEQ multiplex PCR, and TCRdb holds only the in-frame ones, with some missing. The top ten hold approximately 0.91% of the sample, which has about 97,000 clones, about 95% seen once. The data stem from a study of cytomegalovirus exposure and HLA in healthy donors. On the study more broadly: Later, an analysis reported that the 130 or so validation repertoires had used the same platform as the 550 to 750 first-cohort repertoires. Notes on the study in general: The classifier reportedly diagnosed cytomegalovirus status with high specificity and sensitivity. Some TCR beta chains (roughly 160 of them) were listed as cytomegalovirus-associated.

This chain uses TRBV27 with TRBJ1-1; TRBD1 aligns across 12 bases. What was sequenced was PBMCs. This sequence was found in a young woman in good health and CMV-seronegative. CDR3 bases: TGTGCCAGCAGTCCGATTGGGACAGGGGGCAGGAGGGCTTTCTTT. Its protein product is CASSPIGTGGRRAFF.